The 32 T cell receptor beta chains presented below share a single source sample, sequenced in a study of T-cell memory formation after mild COVID-19 (dated by TCRdb to the early 2020s). Library prep was done by 5' RACE. The run used an Illumina NovaSeq 6000. Using fastp trimming at Q25 and MiXCR clonotype assembly, TCRdb reanalyzed the public sequencing data and kept in-frame beta chains. CDR3 protein duplicates are merged, each entry listing the most common genes and DNA. Across this sample there are just over 300,000 distinct CDR3 sequences, with just under 20% seen only once. The top ten clonotypes cover approximately 21% of the sample. Source material: PBMCs or a T cell subset sorted from them (not recorded which). The receptor set was obtained from a man between 18 and 29 years old who had mild COVID-19 (a few samples of this study predate the infection). The sample titles of this study are shuffled in the database, so cell type and time point are left out; the donor was told from shared clones.

The V gene is TRBV5-1, the J gene TRBJ2-3; D perhaps matches TRBD1 (5 bases). Trimming left V 3 bases short and J 2 bases short, with 13 bases between. This CDR3 contains 15 residues. From germline, CDR1 is SGHRS and CDR2 YFSETQ. Written as DNA, the CDR3 is TGCGCCAGCAGCTCGGGTGGACAAGTCACAGATACGCAGTATTTT. The encoded protein is CASSSGGQVTDTQYF. Drawing the rest from reference TRBV5-1 and TRBJ2-3, the complete variable domain is KAGVTQTPRYLIKTRGQQVTLSCSPISGHRSVSWYQQTPGQGLQFLFEYFSETQRNKGNFPGRFSGRQFSNSRSEMNVSTLELGDSALYLCASSSGGQVTDTQYFGPGTRLTVL.

This clonotype was seen ten or more times. The chain couples TRBV7-9 to TRBJ1-1, with 9 bases identical to TRBD1. Trimming cost V 5 bases and J 5 bases; bases outside gene matches: 12. The CDR3 sequence is 16 residues long. Germline assignment: CDR1 SEHNR and CDR2 FQNEAQ (reference sequence). CDR3 protein: CASSLITGGSRTEAFF. In DNA, the CDR3 is TGTGCCAGCAGCCTTATAACAGGGGGCTCCCGGACTGAAGCTTTCTTT.

This rearrangement joins TRBV18 to TRBJ1-1; weak D call: TRBD1 (6 bases). Germline CDR1 is KGHSH and CDR2 is LQKENI. The length of the CDR3 is 13 residues. Trimming stripped 8 bases from V and 6 bases from J, with 16 bases between. The CDR3 here is CASGLGGRAEAFF. CDR3 sequence (DNA): TGTGCCAGCGGATTAGGGGGTCGGGCTGAAGCTTTCTTT.

This clonotype was detected a few times. The chain recombines TRBV5-1 with TRBJ2-5; TRBD1 might be the D (6 bases). Germline V gives CDR1 SGHRS, CDR2 YFSETQ. V was clipped by 4 bases and J by 3 bases, with 10 bases between them. The CDR3 is made up of 13 amino acids. CDR3: CASSVQGEETQYF. CDR3 nucleotides: TGCGCCAGCAGCGTACAGGGAGAAGAGACCCAGTACTTC.

This rearrangement joins TRBV15 to TRBJ2-6; D unresolved. Trimming took 0 bases from V and 3 from J, leaving 6 bases between them. Germline CDR1 is LNHNV and CDR2 is YYDKDF (reference sequence). The length of the CDR3 is 15 residues. This CDR3 reads CATSRDFSGANVLTF. The DNA for the CDR3 is TGTGCCACCAGCAGAGATTTTAGTGGGGCCAACGTCCTGACTTTC.

The chain joins TRBV12-3 or TRBV12-4 to TRBJ2-1, with TRBD2 identical over 8 bases. The trim removed 10 bases at V and 6 bases at J, leaving 5 bases unmatched. CDR3 length: 12 amino acids. The CDR3 sequence is CAIPGRGNEQFF. Written as DNA, the CDR3 is TGTGCCATCCCCGGGAGGGGCAATGAGCAGTTCTTC.

This clonotype was observed many times. V and J are TRBV29-1 and TRBJ2-7; no firm D call. The CDR3 has 13 amino acids. CDR1 and CDR2 (germline): SQVTM, ANQGSEA. V was clipped by 2 bases and J by 5 bases, with 13 bases between them. The CDR3 nucleotides read TGCAGCGTTGAACTGGGTAGACCCAACGAGCAGTACTTC. Residues: CSVELGRPNEQYF.

CDR3 sequence (DNA): TGTGCCAGCAAAAGACCGGGACAGGGGGCGTTGGATGGCAATCAGCCCCAGCATTTT. Its protein is CASKRPGQGALDGNQPQHF. The V and J genes are TRBV28 and TRBJ1-5, with 12 positions matching TRBD1. Germline V gene data show CDR1 as MDHEN and CDR2 as SYDVKM. The CDR3 sequence is 19 residues long. V lost 7 bases and J lost 2; bases outside the gene matches: 15.

This clonotype was detected only a few times. V and J are TRBV27 and TRBJ1-2; TRBD1 is a possible D gene (6 bases). The germline V and J ends were trimmed by 6 bases and 4 bases, with 15 bases remaining between them. Per the germline V gene, CDR1 is MNHEY and CDR2 is SMNVEV (reference sequence). The CDR3 loop spans 14 amino acids. In DNA form, the CDR3 reads TGTGCCAGCAGCCCCAGGGAGGGGGTCTATGGCTACACCTTC. Translated: CASSPREGVYGYTF.

With respect to this clonotype: A much larger clone is a single base away; this may be a read error. The rearrangement uses TRBV9 and TRBJ2-3, with 7 bases matching TRBD2. CDR3 length: 15 residues. V trimming: 0 bases; J trimming: 3 bases; junction bases outside the gene matches: 4. Germline lookup yields CDR1 SGDLS and CDR2 YYNGEE. CDR3 coding DNA: TGTGCCAGCAGCGTAGTGTGGGGGGGAACAGATACGCAGTATTTT. It is translated as CASSVVWGGTDTQYF.

The table lists this clonotype with many counts. This rearrangement joins TRBV4-1 to TRBJ2-1, with TRBD2 matching over 7 bases. CDR3 length equals 14 residues. Germline values: CDR1 MGHRA, CDR2 YSYEKL. V shed 2 bases and J 7 bases; nucleotides not matched to a gene: 5. DNA of the CDR3: TGCGCCAGCAGCCAACGAGCGGGGACTAATGAGCAGTTCTTC. Protein: CASSQRAGTNEQFF.

The rearrangement uses TRBV20-1 and TRBJ1-1; the D gene is possibly TRBD1 (5 bases). CDR1 and CDR2 (germline): DFQATT, SNEGSKA (reference sequence). This CDR3 contains 15 residues. The V and J ends lost 0 bases and 1 base respectively, with 12 bases between them. CDR3 protein: CSARDRAGWNTEAFF. The CDR3 nucleotides read TGCAGTGCTAGAGATCGGGCAGGGTGGAACACTGAAGCTTTCTTT.

The V call is TRBV3-1, the J call TRBJ2-5; D assignment may be TRBD1 or TRBD2 (6 bases each). This CDR3 contains 14 residues. The germline V gene has CDR1 LGHDT and CDR2 YNNKEL (reference sequence). Between the trimmed V and J ends, which lost 3 bases and 1 base, there was a span of 9 bases. The CDR3 region has the DNA TGTGCCAGCAGCCACGGGGGCACCCAAGAGACCCAGTACTTC. As protein: CASSHGGTQETQYF.

This clonotype was observed many times. V gene TRBV6-2 or TRBV6-3 combines with J gene TRBJ2-5; 9 nucleotides align to TRBD2. CDR1 and CDR2 (germline): MNHEY, SVGEGT. J gave up 4 bases and V 2 bases, and 11 bases lay outside the gene matches. The CDR3 consists of 17 residues. The CDR3 sequence: CASSYDGSGGWAETQYF. The DNA of the CDR3 is TGTGCCAGCAGTTACGACGGTAGCGGGGGTTGGGCAGAGACCCAGTACTTC.

V gene TRBV19 combines with J gene TRBJ2-2, with TRBD2 matching over 8 bases. Germline CDR1 LNHDA, CDR2 SQIVND (reference sequence). The CDR3 is 14 residues long. The V segment lost 5 bases and the J segment 6 bases; nucleotides outside the gene matches: 5. This CDR3 is CASSVRGAAGELFF. The CDR3 DNA is TGTGCCAGTAGTGTGCGGGGGGCCGCCGGGGAGCTGTTTTTT.

This chain joins TRBV7-2 and TRBJ2-7; 7 bases match TRBD1. J lost 2 bases, V lost 5 bases, and 9 bases had no gene match. This CDR3 comprises 15 residues. CDR1 and CDR2 from the germline V gene are SGHTA and FQGNSA. Written as DNA, the CDR3 is TGTGCCAGCAGCACTCCCCGGGACAGAGCCTACGAGCAGTACGTC. This sequence encodes CASSTPRDRAYEQYV.

The rearrangement links TRBV24-1 to TRBJ2-1, with TRBD1 as a possible D gene (5 bases). With 4 bases removed from V and 2 bases from J, the gap between germline ends came to 20 bases. Germline values: CDR1 KGHDR, CDR2 SFDVKD. This CDR3 is 18 amino acids long. The CDR3 spells CATSDGTPAGPTYNEQFF. The CDR3, as DNA: TGTGCCACCAGTGACGGCACCCCGGCAGGGCCCACCTACAATGAGCAGTTCTTC.

This rearrangement joins TRBV20-1 to TRBJ2-1; 8 bases are a match to TRBD2. This CDR3 has 15 residues. V trimming: 3 bases; J trimming: 6 bases; junction bases outside the gene matches: 10. Germline lookup yields CDR1 DFQATT and CDR2 SNEGSKA (reference sequence). The CDR3 protein is CSASVRRTSINEQFF. In DNA form, the CDR3 reads TGCAGTGCTAGCGTTAGGAGGACTAGCATCAATGAGCAGTTCTTC.

A few counts support this clonotype. The chain links TRBV7-9 to TRBJ1-2, with TRBD1 identical over 9 bases. This CDR3 comprises 13 residues. V was pared by 5 bases and J by 7 bases, with 5 bases of the junction left unmatched. Germline V gene data show CDR1 as SEHNR and CDR2 as FQNEAQ (reference sequence). The CDR3 DNA follows: TGTGCCAGCAGCCCTGGACAGGGGTCTGGCTACACCTTC. It yields the protein CASSPGQGSGYTF.

A few counts support this clonotype. The chain uses TRBV9 and TRBJ1-2; TRBD1 aligns across 7 bases. Per germline, CDR1 SGDLS and CDR2 YYNGEE. V gave up 2 bases and J gave up 7 bases; unmatched junction bases: 8. CDR3 size: 14 residues. The CDR3 nucleotides read TGTGCCAGCAGCGTTTCGGGACAGCCCTTTGGCTACACCTTC. Its protein product is CASSVSGQPFGYTF.

The chain couples TRBV4-1 to TRBJ2-7, with TRBD1 matching 7 bases. V trimming: 1 base; J trimming: 5 bases; junction bases outside the gene matches: 20. CDR3 length equals 19 residues. Per germline, CDR1 MGHRA and CDR2 YSYEKL. CDR3 in amino acids: CASSQADRDRPSSGDEQYV. CDR3 nucleotides: TGCGCCAGCAGCCAAGCCGACAGGGACCGTCCGTCTAGTGGGGACGAGCAGTACGTC.

The chain recombines TRBV6-5 with TRBJ2-7; no clear D gene. Deletions cut 2 bases from V and 2 bases from J, with 7 bases between. CDR1 and CDR2 (germline): MNHEY, SVGAGI. The CDR3 runs to 13 residues. CDR3 protein: CASSYSRAYEQYF. The CDR3 nucleotides read TGTGCCAGCAGTTACAGTAGGGCCTACGAGCAGTACTTC.

In its sample, this clonotype was seen many times. CDR3 amino acids: CASSLEPRTYEQYV. The CDR3 bases are TGCGCCAGCAGCTTGGAACCGCGAACCTACGAGCAGTACGTC. The genes are TRBV5-1 and TRBJ2-7; D is ambiguous. Trimming removed 0 bases at V and 2 bases at J, with 9 bases between. Germline V CDR1 and CDR2: SGHRS, YFSETQ. The CDR3 consists of 14 residues.

V is TRBV9 and J is TRBJ1-1, with D possibly being TRBD1 (5 bases). V lost 0 bases to trimming and J lost 3 bases, with 9 bases between them. CDR1 and CDR2 from the germline V gene are SGDLS and YYNGEE. This CDR3 comprises 14 residues. In DNA, the CDR3 is TGTGCCAGCAGCGTAGCTGGGGGGTACACTGAAGCTTTCTTT. Its protein product is CASSVAGGYTEAFF.

The table lists this clonotype with a few counts. This rearrangement joins TRBV4-2 to TRBJ1-1; 7 bases are a match to TRBD1. Germline V lookup: CDR1 LGHNA, CDR2 YNFKEQ. Germline trimming cut 1 base from V and 6 bases from J; bases unmatched to any gene: 11. The CDR3 has 16 amino acids. The CDR3 spells CASSQGRQGRGPEAFF. The CDR3 region has the DNA TGTGCCAGCAGCCAAGGGCGACAGGGTCGCGGGCCTGAAGCTTTCTTT.

In this sample, this clonotype turned up a few times. This sequence joins TRBV5-6 and TRBJ1-6; no reliable D call. Germline V gives CDR1 SGHDT, CDR2 YYEEEE. The V end was cut by 0 bases, the J end by 3 bases, with 7 bases between. The CDR3 is 15 amino acids. CDR3 residues: CASSLDGYYNSPLHF. CDR3 in DNA: TGTGCCAGCAGCTTGGACGGATACTATAATTCACCCCTCCACTTT.

In regard to this clonotype: The junction and the germline gene differ at one end; a read error may be behind it. The gene calls are TRBV20-1 and TRBJ1-1, with D perhaps matching TRBD1 (5 bases). Germline V gives CDR1 DFQATT, CDR2 SNEGSKA (reference sequence). The CDR3 is 10 amino acids. The CDR3 bases are TGCAGTGCCTGGGGGAGTACAAATATCTTT. Amino acid sequence: CSAWGSTNIF.

This clonotype was counted only a few times. The chain joins TRBV7-8 to TRBJ2-3; TRBD2 matches at 12 bases. The V segment lost 5 bases and the J segment 6 bases; nucleotides outside the gene matches: 9. Germline loops: CDR1 SGHVS, CDR2 FQNEAQ. The CDR3 has 16 residues. The CDR3 spells CASSPRLAGAGDTQYF. Written as DNA, the CDR3 is TGTGCCAGCAGCCCTCGACTAGCGGGGGCGGGGGATACGCAGTATTTT.

This clonotype has more than one count but fewer than ten. This chain joins TRBV12-3 or TRBV12-4 and TRBJ1-5; weak D call: TRBD1 (6 bases). The CDR3 length is 13 residues. The V end was cut by 6 bases, the J end by 7 bases, with 13 bases between. The CDR3 region has the DNA TGTGCCAGCAGCTCTCAGGGGTACCAGCCCCAGCATTTT. Residues: CASSSQGYQPQHF.

In its sample, this clonotype was seen a few times. The genes are TRBV28 and TRBJ2-1; the match to TRBD1 covers 8 bases. From germline, CDR1 is MDHEN and CDR2 SYDVKM. CDR3 size: 16 residues. With V trimmed by 3 bases and J by 10 bases, 14 bases remained unmatched. Here the CDR3 reads CASSFYPDRVVREQFF. CDR3 nucleotide sequence: TGTGCCAGCAGTTTCTATCCGGACAGGGTGGTGCGCGAGCAGTTCTTC.

The gene calls are TRBV28 and TRBJ2-1; D is undetermined. The CDR3 runs to 14 residues. Trimming cost V 6 bases and J 1 base, with 10 bases left between them. From germline, CDR1 is MDHEN and CDR2 SYDVKM. CDR3 loop: CASSSAESYNEQFF. The CDR3 nucleotides read TGTGCCAGCAGCTCCGCAGAATCCTACAATGAGCAGTTCTTC.

This clonotype was seen more than once but under ten times. The V call is TRBV28, the J call TRBJ2-5, with 10 bases fitting TRBD2. The CDR3 runs 16 residues. V lost 6 bases to trimming and J lost 1 base; unmatched junction nucleotides: 8. The germline V gene has CDR1 MDHEN and CDR2 SYDVKM. The CDR3, as DNA: TGTGCCAGCAGGTCCCGACTAGCGGGCACCCAAGAGACCCAGTACTTC. This codes for CASRSRLAGTQETQYF.